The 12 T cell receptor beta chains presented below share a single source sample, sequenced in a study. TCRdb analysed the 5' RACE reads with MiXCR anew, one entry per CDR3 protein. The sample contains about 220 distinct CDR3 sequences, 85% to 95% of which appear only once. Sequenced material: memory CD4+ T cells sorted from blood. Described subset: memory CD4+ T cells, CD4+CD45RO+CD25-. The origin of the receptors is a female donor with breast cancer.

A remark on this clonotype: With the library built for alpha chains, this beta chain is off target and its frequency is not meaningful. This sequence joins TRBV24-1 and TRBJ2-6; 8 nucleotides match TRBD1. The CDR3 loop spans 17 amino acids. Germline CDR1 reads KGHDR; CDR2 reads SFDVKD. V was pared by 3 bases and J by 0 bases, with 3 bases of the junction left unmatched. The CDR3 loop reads CATSDRDRSSGANVLTF. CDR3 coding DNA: TGTGCCACCAGTGATCGGGACAGGTCCTCTGGGGCCAACGTCCTGACTTTC.

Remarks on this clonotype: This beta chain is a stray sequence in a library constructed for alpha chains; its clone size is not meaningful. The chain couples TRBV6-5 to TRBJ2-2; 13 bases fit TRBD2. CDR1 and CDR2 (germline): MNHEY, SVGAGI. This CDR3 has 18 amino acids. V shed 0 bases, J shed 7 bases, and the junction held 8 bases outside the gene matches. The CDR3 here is CASSYSLWTSGSGGELFF. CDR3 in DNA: TGTGCCAGCAGTTACTCGCTATGGACTAGCGGGAGCGGCGGGGAGCTGTTTTTT.

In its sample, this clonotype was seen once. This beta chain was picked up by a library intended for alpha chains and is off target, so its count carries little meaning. CDR3 sequence: CASSLSLRTGELFF. The CDR3 DNA is TGTGCCAGCAGCTTAAGTCTGCGTACCGGGGAGCTGTTTTTT. J is TRBJ2-2 and V is TRBV11-3; D is unresolved. V lost 2 bases to trimming and J lost 5 bases, with 9 bases between them. CDR1 is SGHNT and CDR2 is YENEEA in the germline V gene. The CDR3 contains 14 residues. Supplemented by reference TRBV11-3 and TRBJ2-2, the full variable domain reads EAGVVQSPRYKIIEKKQPVAFWCNPISGHNTLYWYLQNLGQGPELLIRYENEEAVDDSQLPKDRFSAERLKGVDSTLKIQPAELGDSAVYLCASSLSLRTGELFFGEGSRLTVL.

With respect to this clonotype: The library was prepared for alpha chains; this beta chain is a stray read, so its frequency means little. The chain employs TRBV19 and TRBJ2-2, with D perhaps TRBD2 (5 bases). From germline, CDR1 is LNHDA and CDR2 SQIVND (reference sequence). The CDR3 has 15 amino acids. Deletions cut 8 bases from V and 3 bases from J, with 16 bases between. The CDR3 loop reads CASRDEGRYTGELFF. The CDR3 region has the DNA TGTGCCAGTCGTGACGAGGGCCGGTACACCGGGGAGCTGTTTTTT.

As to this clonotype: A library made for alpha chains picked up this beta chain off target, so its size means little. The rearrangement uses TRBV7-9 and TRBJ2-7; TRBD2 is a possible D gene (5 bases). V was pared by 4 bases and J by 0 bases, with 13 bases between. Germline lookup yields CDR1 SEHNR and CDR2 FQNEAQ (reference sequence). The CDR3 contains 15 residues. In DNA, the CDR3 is TGTGCCAGCAGCTCCTTGACTGGGAGCTCCTACGAGCAGTACTTC. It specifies CASSSLTGSSYEQYF.

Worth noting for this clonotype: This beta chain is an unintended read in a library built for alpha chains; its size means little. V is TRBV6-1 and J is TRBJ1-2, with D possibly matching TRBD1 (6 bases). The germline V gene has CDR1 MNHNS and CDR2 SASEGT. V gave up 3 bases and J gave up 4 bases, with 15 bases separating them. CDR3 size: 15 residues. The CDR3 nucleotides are TGTGCCAGCAGTGAGGACAGTATTAGCGGCTATGGCTACACCTTC. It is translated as CASSEDSISGYGYTF.

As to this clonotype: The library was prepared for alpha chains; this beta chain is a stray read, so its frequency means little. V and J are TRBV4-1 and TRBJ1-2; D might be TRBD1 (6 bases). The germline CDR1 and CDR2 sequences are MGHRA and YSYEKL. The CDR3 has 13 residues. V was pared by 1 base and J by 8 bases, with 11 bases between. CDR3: CASSQAYRDGYTF. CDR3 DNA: TGCGCCAGCAGCCAAGCTTACAGGGACGGCTACACCTTC.

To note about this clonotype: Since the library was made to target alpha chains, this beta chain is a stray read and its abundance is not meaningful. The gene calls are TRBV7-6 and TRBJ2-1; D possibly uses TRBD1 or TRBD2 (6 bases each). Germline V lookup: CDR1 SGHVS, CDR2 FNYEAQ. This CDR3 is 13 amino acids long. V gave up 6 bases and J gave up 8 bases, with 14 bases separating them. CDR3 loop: CASREVGGYEQFF. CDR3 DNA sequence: TGTGCCAGCAGGGAGGTAGGGGGGTATGAGCAGTTCTTC.

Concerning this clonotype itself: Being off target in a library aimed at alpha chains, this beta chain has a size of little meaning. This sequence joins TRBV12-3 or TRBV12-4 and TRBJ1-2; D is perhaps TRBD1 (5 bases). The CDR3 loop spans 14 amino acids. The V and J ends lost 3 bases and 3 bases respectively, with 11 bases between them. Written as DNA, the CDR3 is TGTGCCAGCAGTTTCCGGGGGATGGACTATGGCTACACCTTC. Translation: CASSFRGMDYGYTF.

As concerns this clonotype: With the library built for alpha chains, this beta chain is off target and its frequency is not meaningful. Here the CDR3 reads CASSRRDGANYGYTF. As DNA, the CDR3 is TGTGCCAGCAGTCGACGGGACGGAGCTAACTATGGCTACACCTTC. The chain has TRBV12-3 or TRBV12-4 and TRBJ1-2; D possibly corresponds to TRBD1 (5 bases). This CDR3 region has 15 residues. Trimming cost V 5 bases and J 0 bases, with 13 bases left between them.

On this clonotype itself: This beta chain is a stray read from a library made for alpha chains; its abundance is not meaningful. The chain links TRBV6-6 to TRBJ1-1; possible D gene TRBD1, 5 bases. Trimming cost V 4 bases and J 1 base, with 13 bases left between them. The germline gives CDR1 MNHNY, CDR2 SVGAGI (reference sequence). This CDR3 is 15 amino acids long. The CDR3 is CASSSAGTGNTEAFF. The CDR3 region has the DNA TGTGCCAGCAGTTCCGCCGGGACGGGGAACACTGAAGCTTTCTTT.

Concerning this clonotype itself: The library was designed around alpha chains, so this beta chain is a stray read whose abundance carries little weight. CDR3 in amino acids: CATSDFQAGVSNEQFF. The CDR3 region has the DNA TGTGCCACCAGTGATTTTCAAGCGGGAGTATCCAATGAGCAGTTCTTC. The chain recombines TRBV24-1 with TRBJ2-1; 8 bases are a match to TRBD2. The V segment lost 1 base and the J segment 6 bases; nucleotides outside the gene matches: 7. CDR3 length equals 16 residues. Germline-derived CDR1 and CDR2 are KGHDR and SFDVKD.